A selection of T cell receptor beta chains follows, all from one sample in a study of cytomegalovirus exposure and HLA in healthy donors. Only in-frame clones appear in the TCRdb table, and some are missing; sequencing was by immunoSEQ multiplex PCR. In the table there are around 160,000 clones, 60% to 85% of which are singletons. Input material: PBMCs. The source is a woman aged 40 to 50 in good health and CMV-seropositive. Both conserved end residues are trimmed from each CDR3.

>TRBJ1-4|TRBV5-4
ASSLAGQQNEKLF
>TRBJ2-7|TRBV6-6
ASSYSFSGSYEQY
>TRBJ1-4|TRBV19
ASSRPGQGGEKLF
>TRBJ1-5|TRBV21-1
ASGTHDQPQH
>TRBJ2-7|TRBV7-9
SSSLGYSTYEQY
>TRBJ2-1|TRBV5-6
ASSSAWRNNEQF
>TRBJ1-1|TRBV4-1
ASSLGGRGLTTEAF
>TRBJ1-2|TRBV10-3
AISARDSGYT
>TRBJ1-1|TRBV5-4
ASSLGAGYAF
>TRBJ1-1|TRBV10-3
AISGSPGGDTEAF
>TRBJ2-1|TRBV28
ASSSSGTGGENEQF